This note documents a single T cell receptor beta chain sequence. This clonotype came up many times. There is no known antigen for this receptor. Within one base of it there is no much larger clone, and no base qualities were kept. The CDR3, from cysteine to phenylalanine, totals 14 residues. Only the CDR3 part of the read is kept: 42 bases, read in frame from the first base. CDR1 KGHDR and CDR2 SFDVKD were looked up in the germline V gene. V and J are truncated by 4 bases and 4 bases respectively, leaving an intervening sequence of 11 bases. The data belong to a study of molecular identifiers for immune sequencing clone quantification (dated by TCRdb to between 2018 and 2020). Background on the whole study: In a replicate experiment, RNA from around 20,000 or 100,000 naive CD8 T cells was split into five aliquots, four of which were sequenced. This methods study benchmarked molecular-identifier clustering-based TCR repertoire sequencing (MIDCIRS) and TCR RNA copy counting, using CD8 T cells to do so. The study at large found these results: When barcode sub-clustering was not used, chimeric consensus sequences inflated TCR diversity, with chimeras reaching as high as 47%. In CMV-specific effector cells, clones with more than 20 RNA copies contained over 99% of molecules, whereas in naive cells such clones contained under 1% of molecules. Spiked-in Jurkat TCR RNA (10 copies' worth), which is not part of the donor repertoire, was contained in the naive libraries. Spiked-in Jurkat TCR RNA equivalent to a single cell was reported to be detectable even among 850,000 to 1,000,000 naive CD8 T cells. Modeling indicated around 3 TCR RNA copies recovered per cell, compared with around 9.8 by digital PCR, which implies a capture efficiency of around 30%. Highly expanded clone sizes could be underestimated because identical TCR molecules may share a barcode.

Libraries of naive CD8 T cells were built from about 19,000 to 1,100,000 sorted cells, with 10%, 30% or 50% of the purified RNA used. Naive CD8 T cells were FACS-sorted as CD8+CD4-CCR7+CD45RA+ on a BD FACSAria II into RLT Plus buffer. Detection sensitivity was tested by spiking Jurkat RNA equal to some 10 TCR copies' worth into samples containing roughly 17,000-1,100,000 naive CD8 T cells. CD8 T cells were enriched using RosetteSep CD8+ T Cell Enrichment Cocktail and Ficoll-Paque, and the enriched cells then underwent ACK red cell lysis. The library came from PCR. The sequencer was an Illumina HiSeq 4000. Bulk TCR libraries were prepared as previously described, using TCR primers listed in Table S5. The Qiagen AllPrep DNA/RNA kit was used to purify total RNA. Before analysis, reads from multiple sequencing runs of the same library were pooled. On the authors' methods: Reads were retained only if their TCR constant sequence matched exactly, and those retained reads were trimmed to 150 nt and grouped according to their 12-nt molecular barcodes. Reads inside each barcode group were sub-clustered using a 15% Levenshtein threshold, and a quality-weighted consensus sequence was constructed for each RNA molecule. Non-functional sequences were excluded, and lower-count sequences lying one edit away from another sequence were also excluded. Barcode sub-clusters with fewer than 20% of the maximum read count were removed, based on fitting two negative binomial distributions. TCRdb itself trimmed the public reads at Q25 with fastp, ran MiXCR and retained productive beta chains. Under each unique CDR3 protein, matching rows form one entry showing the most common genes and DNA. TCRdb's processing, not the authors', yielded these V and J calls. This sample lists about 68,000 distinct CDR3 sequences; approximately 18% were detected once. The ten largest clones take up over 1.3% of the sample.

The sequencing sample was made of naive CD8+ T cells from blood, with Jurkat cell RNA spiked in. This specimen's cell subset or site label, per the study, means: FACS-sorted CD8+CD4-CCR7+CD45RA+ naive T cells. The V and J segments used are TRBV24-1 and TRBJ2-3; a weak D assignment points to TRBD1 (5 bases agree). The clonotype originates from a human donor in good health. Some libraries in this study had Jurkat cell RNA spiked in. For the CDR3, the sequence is CATSEGAGADTQYF. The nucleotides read TGTGCCACCAGTGAAGGGGCCGGAGCAGATACGCAGTATTTT.